These 17 T cell receptor beta chains were all obtained from the same sample, sequenced in a study of immune cell composition in non-small cell lung cancer. Normal lung was sampled as far from the tumour as possible, at least 3 cm. Sequencing used immunoSEQ multiplex PCR; TCRdb keeps in-frame clones, though not all of them. The sample shows 2,500 or so clones, approximately 70% of them seen only once. The source material was non-adjacent lung tissue. These receptors were obtained from a human donor with non-small cell lung cancer.

This rearrangement joins TRBV7-7 to TRBJ1-6; D unresolved. This CDR3 is 14 amino acids long. The germline CDR1 and CDR2 sequences are SSHAT and FNYEAQ (reference sequence). Trimming removed 2 bases at V and 8 bases at J, with 10 bases between. CDR3 region: CASSLRVGDSPLHF. In DNA, the CDR3 is TGTGCCAGCAGCTTACGGGTCGGAGATTCACCCCTCCACTTT.

This chain uses TRBV28 with TRBJ2-1, with 9 bases aligning to TRBD1. The CDR3 is made up of 15 amino acids. V was clipped by 6 bases and J by 2 bases; unmatched bases: 5. The germline V gene encodes CDR1 MDHEN and CDR2 SYDVKM. CDR3 in amino acids: CASSRGTGTYNEQFF. Written as DNA, the CDR3 is TGTGCCAGCAGCCGCGGGACAGGGACCTACAATGAGCAGTTCTTC.

The genes are TRBV4-2 and TRBJ2-7, with no clear D. The CDR3 loop spans 15 amino acids. Looked up from germline, CDR1 is LGHNA and CDR2 is YNFKEQ. V lost 0 bases and J 2 bases, leaving 11 bases between the germline ends. CDR3 in DNA: TGTGCCAGCAGCCAAGAGGCAGGCGCCACCTACGAGCAGTACTTC. It specifies CASSQEAGATYEQYF.

This chain links TRBV6-5 with TRBJ1-2; a weak D match, TRBD1 (5 bases). The germline gives CDR1 MNHEY, CDR2 SVGAGI. Trimming removed 4 bases from V and 8 bases from J, with 14 bases in between. This CDR3 has 13 residues. CDR3 loop: CASSFPGGEGYTF. The DNA for the CDR3 is TGTGCCAGCAGTTTCCCCGGGGGGGAAGGCTACACCTTC.

This chain uses TRBV5-1 with TRBJ1-3, with D unresolved. Looked up from germline, CDR1 is SGHRS and CDR2 is YFSETQ. V lost 0 bases to trimming and J lost 4 bases, with 11 bases between them. CDR3 length: 15 residues. The CDR3 reads CASSLAGSSGNTIYF. CDR3 DNA sequence: TGCGCCAGCAGCTTGGCCGGGTCCTCAGGAAACACCATATATTTT.

With regard to this clone: A junction boundary mismatches the germline segment, possibly from a read error. The chain carries TRBV11-2 and TRBJ2-6; a weak D match, TRBD2 (7 bases). Germline loops: CDR1 SGHAT, CDR2 FQNNGV. This CDR3 is 13 amino acids long. The chain's CDR3 is CASSPRRGGARGF. The CDR3 DNA reads as TGTGCCAGCAGCCCCCGCCGTGGGGGGGCCCGAGGTTTT.

V usage is TRBV10-1 and J usage is TRBJ1-4; tentative D call: TRBD1 (6 bases). CDR1 is WNHNN and CDR2 is SYGVQD in the germline V gene (reference sequence). The germline V and J ends were trimmed by 6 bases and 8 bases, with 19 bases remaining between them. The CDR3 has 15 amino acids. CDR3 nucleotides: TGCGCCAGCAGGGACAGTGCTATGGAGGAAGAAAAACTGTTTTTT. It translates to CASRDSAMEEEKLFF.

The gene calls are TRBV7-6 and TRBJ1-6; no definite D call. The V gene's germline CDR1 is SGHVS and CDR2 FNYEAQ. CDR3 length: 13 amino acids. With 3 bases removed from V and 8 bases from J, the gap between germline ends came to 8 bases. The CDR3 region is CASSFNRHSPLHF. The CDR3 region has the DNA TGTGCCAGCAGCTTTAATCGTCATTCACCCCTCCACTTT.

With respect to this clone: One junction end does not reproduce the germline sequence, and a read error may be involved. This sequence joins TRBV28 and TRBJ1-2; no clear D. The CDR3 runs to 10 residues. Germline V gives CDR1 MDHEN, CDR2 SYDVKM. The CDR3 nucleotides read TGTGCCAGCAGTTCTGGGCGCGCCGCCTTC. It is translated as CASSSGRAAF.

The chain links TRBV7-9 to TRBJ2-6, with 7 bases matching TRBD1. The J segment lost 2 bases and the V segment lost 5 bases, leaving 3 bases of the junction unmatched. The CDR3 totals 15 residues. The germline V gene has CDR1 SEHNR and CDR2 FQNEAQ (reference sequence). CDR3 DNA: TGTGCCAGCAGCACAGGGGAAACTGGGGCCAACGTCCTGACTTTC. Protein sequence: CASSTGETGANVLTF.

The genes are TRBV5-4 and TRBJ1-2, with 7 bases fitting TRBD1. V dropped 4 bases and J dropped 4; count of bases not matched to a gene: 7. CDR3 size: 14 residues. Germline lookup yields CDR1 SGHNT and CDR2 YYREEE (reference sequence). CDR3 sequence reads: CASSPQGTVYGYTF. In DNA form, the CDR3 reads TGTGCCAGCAGCCCGCAGGGGACAGTCTATGGCTACACCTTC.

V usage is TRBV7-2 and J usage is TRBJ2-3, with a possible D match to TRBD2 (6 bases). Germline assignment: CDR1 SGHTA and CDR2 FQGNSA. The length of the CDR3 is 17 residues. Trimming removed 3 bases at V and 0 bases at J, with 16 bases between. The CDR3 nucleotides read TGTGCCAGCAGCTTGAGCTCCCCGGGGACTAGCACAGATACGCAGTATTTT. Protein: CASSLSSPGTSTDTQYF.

This clone was counted only a few times. The chain links TRBV6-6 to TRBJ1-5; 7 nucleotides line up with TRBD1. The CDR3 sequence is 15 residues long. J gave up 5 bases and V 2 bases, and 6 bases lay outside the gene matches. Germline CDR1 is MNHNY and CDR2 is SVGAGI (reference sequence). CDR3 nucleotides: TGTGCCAGCAGTTACACTACAGGGGCCGATCAGCCCCAGCATTTT. Its translation is CASSYTTGADQPQHF.

The chain has TRBV30 and TRBJ2-7; maybe TRBD2 (5 bases). The CDR3 extends over 13 amino acids. Germline-derived CDR1 and CDR2 are GTSNPN and SVGIG (reference sequence). V lost 2 bases and J lost 1, with 9 bases in between. The CDR3 DNA is TGTGCCTGGAGTTTGGACTCTTCCTACGAGCAGTACTTC. Translating gives CAWSLDSSYEQYF.

The chain links TRBV7-2 to TRBJ2-3, with 7 bases aligning to TRBD1. The CDR3 contains 14 residues. After removal of 7 bases from V and 1 base from J, the junction contained 5 bases not matched to a gene. CDR1 SGHTA and CDR2 FQGNSA come from the germline V gene. The CDR3 DNA reads as TGTGCCAGCACACAGGGGTCGGGCACAGATACGCAGTATTTT. It translates to CASTQGSGTDTQYF.

This chain joins TRBV5-1 and TRBJ1-2; 9 bases agree with TRBD1. Germline trimming cut 4 bases from V and 1 base from J; bases unmatched to any gene: 5. Germline V gene data show CDR1 as SGHRS and CDR2 as YFSETQ. The CDR3 length is 15 residues. Here the CDR3 DNA reads TGCGCCAGCAGCAGGAGACAGGGGGATAACTATGGCTACACCTTC. Protein: CASSRRQGDNYGYTF.

This clone rates as medium-sized. The V call is TRBV4-1, the J call TRBJ2-1; no firm D call. Trimming shortened V by 1 base and J by 3 bases, and 7 bases separated the two germline ends. This CDR3 has 14 residues. Per the germline V gene, CDR1 is MGHRA and CDR2 is YSYEKL. The CDR3 DNA reads TGCGCCAGCAGCCAAGTGGGCGACTACAATGAGCAGTTCTTC. As protein: CASSQVGDYNEQFF.